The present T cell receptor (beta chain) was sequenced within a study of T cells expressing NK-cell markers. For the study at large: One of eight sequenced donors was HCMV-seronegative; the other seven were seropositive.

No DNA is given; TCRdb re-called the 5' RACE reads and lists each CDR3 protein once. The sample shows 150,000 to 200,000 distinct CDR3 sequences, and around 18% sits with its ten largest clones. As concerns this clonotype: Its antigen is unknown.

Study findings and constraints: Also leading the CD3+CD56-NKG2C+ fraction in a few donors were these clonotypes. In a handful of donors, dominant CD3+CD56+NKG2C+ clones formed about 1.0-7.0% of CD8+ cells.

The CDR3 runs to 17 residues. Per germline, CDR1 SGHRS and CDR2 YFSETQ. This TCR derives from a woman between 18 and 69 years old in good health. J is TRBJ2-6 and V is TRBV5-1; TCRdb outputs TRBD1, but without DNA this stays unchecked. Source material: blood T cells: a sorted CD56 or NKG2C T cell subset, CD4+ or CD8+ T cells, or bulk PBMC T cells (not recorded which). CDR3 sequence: CASTPLGTYSGANVLTF.